This section outlines one T cell receptor beta chain sequence together with its context. V lost 10 bases, J lost 5 bases, and 21 bases lay in between. The CDR3 has 15 amino acids. CDR1 and CDR2 (germline): MNHNS, SASEGT. This sample stems from a study of patients and donors after allogeneic stem cell transplantation. TCRdb passed the RT-PCR reads through MiXCR, listing each CDR3 protein once. This sample has about 960,000 distinct CDR3 sequences, with over 15% found just once. Material: blood, either unsorted or a sorted T cell fraction (not recorded which). This TCR derives from a human donor who was either an allogeneic HSCT recipient or a stem cell or donor lymphocyte infusion donor (not recorded which). It is not recorded whose cells these are; they may come from a transplant donor. This rearrangement joins TRBV6-1 to TRBJ1-5; a possible D gene is TRBD1 (5 bases). The CDR3 loop is CATTAGTTDYQPQHF. The CDR3 region has the DNA TGTGCCACCACTGCGGGGACCACCGATTATCAGCCCCAGCATTTT.